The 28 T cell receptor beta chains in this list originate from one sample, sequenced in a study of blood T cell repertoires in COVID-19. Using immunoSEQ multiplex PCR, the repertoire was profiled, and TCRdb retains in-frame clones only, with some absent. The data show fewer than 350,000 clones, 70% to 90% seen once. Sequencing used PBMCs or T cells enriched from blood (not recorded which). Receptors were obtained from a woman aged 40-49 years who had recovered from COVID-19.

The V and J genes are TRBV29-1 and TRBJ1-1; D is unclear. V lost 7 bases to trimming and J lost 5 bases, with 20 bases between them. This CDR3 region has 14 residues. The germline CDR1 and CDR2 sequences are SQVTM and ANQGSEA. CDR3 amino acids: CSDRLLPEETEAFF. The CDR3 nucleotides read TGCAGCGACCGACTCCTCCCTGAGGAGACTGAAGCTTTCTTT. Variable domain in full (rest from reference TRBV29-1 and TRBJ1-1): SAVISQKPSRDICQRGTSLTIQCQVDSQVTMMFWYRQQPGQSLTLIATANQGSEATYESGFVIDKFPISRPNLTFSTLTVSNMSPEDSSIYLCSDRLLPEETEAFFGQGTRLTVV.

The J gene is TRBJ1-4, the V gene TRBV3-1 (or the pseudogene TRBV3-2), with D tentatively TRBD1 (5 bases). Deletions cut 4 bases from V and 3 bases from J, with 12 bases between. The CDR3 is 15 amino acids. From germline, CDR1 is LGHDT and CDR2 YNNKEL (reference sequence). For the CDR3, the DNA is TGTGCCAGCAGCCCTCGACTAGGGGCTAATGAAAAACTGTTTTTT. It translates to CASSPRLGANEKLFF.

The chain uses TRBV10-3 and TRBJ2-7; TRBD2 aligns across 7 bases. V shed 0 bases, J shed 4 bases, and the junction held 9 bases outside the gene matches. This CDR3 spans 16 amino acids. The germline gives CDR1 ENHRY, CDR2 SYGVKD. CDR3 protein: CAISESVRENGYEQYF. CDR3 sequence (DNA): TGTGCCATCAGTGAGTCGGTGCGGGAGAACGGTTACGAGCAGTACTTC.

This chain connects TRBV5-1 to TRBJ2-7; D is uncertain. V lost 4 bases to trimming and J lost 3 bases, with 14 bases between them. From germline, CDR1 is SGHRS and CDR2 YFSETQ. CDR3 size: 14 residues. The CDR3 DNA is TGCGCCAGCAGCCTCGGTAGCTACCTCTACGAGCAGTACTTC. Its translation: CASSLGSYLYEQYF.

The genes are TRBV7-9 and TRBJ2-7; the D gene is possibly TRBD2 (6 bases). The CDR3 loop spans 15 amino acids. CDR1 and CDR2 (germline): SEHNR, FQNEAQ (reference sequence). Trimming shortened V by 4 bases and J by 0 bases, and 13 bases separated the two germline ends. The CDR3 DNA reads TGTGCCAGCAGCTCTACTGCGGGACCCTCCTACGAGCAGTACTTC. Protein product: CASSSTAGPSYEQYF.

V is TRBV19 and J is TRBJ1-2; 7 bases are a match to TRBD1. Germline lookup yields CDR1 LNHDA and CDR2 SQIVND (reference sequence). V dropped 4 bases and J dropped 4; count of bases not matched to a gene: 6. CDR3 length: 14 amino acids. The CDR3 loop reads CASSNTGEVYGYTF. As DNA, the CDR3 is TGTGCCAGTAGTAACACAGGGGAGGTCTATGGCTACACCTTC.

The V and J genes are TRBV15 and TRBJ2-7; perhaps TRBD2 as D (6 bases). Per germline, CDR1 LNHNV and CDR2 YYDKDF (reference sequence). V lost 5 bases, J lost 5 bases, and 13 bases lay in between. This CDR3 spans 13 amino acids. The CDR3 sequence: CATSARRGDEQYF. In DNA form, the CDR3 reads TGTGCCACCAGCGCCCGGAGGGGAGACGAGCAGTACTTC.

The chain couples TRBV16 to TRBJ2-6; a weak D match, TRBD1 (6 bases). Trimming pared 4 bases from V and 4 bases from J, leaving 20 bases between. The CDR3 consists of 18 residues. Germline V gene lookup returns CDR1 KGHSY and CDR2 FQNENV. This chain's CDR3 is CASSPRGRGSLGANVLTF. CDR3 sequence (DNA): TGTGCCAGCAGCCCCCGGGGCAGGGGCTCACTCGGGGCCAACGTCCTGACTTTC.

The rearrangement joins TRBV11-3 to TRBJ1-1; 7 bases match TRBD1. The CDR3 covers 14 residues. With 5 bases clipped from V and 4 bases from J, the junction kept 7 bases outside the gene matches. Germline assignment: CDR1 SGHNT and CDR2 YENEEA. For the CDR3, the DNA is TGTGCCAGCAGCCCAGGGGGTTTGGGCACTGAAGCTTTCTTT. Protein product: CASSPGGLGTEAFF.

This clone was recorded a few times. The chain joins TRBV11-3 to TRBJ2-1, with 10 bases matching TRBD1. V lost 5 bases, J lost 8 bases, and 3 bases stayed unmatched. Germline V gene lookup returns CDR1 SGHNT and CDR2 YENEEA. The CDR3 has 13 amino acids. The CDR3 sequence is CASSPGTGDEQFF. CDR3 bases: TGTGCCAGCAGCCCCGGGACAGGGGATGAGCAGTTCTTC.

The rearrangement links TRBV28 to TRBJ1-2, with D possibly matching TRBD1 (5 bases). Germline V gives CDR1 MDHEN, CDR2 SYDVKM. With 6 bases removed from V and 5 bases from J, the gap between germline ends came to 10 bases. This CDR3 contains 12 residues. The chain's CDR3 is CASSTGLYGYTF. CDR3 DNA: TGTGCCAGCAGCACGGGACTGTATGGCTACACCTTC.

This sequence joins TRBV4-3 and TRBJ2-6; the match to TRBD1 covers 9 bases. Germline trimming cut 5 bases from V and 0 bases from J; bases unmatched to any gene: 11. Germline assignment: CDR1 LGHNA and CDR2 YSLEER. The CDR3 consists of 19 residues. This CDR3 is CASSVIADRGSSGANVLTF. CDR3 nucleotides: TGCGCCAGCAGCGTAATAGCGGACAGGGGCTCCTCTGGGGCCAACGTCCTGACTTTC.

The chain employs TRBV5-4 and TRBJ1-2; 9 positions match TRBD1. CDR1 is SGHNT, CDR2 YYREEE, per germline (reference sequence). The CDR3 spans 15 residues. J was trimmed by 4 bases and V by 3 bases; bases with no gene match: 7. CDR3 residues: CASSSAPTGGYGYTF. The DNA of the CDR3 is TGTGCCAGCAGCTCCGCCCCGACAGGGGGCTATGGCTACACCTTC.

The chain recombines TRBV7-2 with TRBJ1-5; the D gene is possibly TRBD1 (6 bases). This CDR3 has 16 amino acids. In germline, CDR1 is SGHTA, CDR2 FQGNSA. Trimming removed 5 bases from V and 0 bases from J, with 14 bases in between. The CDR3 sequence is CASSKPQGNSNQPQHF. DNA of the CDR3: TGTGCCAGCAGCAAACCACAGGGCAATAGCAATCAGCCCCAGCATTTT.

The CDR3 DNA sequence: TGTGCCAGTAGTATTAACTCCTTATCCTACGAGCAGTACTTC. It specifies CASSINSLSYEQYF. The rearrangement uses TRBV19 and TRBJ2-7; D uncertain. The CDR3 extends over 14 amino acids. Trimming took 3 bases from V and 1 from J, leaving 10 bases between them. From germline, CDR1 is LNHDA and CDR2 SQIVND (reference sequence).

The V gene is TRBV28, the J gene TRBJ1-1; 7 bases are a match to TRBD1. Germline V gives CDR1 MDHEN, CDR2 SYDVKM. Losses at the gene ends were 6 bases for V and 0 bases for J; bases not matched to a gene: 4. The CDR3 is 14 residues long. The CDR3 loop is CASRPGTVNTEAFF. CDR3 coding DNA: TGTGCCAGCAGACCCGGGACAGTGAACACTGAAGCTTTCTTT.

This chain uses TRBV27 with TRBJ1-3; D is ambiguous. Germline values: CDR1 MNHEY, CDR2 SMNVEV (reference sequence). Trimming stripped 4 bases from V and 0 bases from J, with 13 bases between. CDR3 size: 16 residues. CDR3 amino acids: CASSSNGYSSGNTIYF. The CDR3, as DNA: TGTGCCAGCAGTTCCAACGGCTACAGCTCTGGAAACACCATATATTTT.

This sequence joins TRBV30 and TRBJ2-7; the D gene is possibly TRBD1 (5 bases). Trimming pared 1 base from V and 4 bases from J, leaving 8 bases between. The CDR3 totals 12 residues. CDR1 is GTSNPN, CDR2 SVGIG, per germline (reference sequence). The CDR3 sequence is CAWSGAGYEQYF. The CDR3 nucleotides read TGTGCCTGGAGTGGGGCAGGGTACGAGCAGTACTTC. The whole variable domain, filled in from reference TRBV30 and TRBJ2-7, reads SQTIHQWPATLVQPVGSPLSLECTVEGTSNPNLYWYRQAAGRGLQLLFYSVGIGQISSEVPQNLSASRPQDRQFILSSKKLLLSDSGFYLCAWSGAGYEQYFGPGTRLTVT.

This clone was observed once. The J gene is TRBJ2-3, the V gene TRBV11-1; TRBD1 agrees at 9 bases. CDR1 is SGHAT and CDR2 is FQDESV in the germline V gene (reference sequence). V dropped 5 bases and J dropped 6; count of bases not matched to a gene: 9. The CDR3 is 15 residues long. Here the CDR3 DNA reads TGTGCCAGCAGCCATGGGAACAGGGGGCCCGATACGCAGTATTTT. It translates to CASSHGNRGPDTQYF.

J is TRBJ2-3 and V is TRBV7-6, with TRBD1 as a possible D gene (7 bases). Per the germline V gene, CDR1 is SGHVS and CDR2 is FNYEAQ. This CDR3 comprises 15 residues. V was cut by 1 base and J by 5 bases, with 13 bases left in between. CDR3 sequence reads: CASSLGGGTVDTQYF. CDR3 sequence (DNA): TGTGCCAGCAGCTTAGGTGGCGGGACAGTAGATACGCAGTATTTT.

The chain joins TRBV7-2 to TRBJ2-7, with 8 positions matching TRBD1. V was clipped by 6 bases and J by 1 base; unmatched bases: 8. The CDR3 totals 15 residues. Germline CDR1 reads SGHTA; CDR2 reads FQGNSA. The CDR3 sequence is CASRSTGTGSYEQYF. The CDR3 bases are TGTGCCAGCAGATCTACCGGGACAGGATCCTACGAGCAGTACTTC. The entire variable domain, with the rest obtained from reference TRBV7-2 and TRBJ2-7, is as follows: GAGVSQSPSNKVTEKGKDVELRCDPISGHTALYWYRQSLGQGLEFLIYFQGNSAPDKSGLPSDRFSAERTGGSVSTLTIQRTQQEDSAVYLCASRSTGTGSYEQYFGPGTRLTVT.

The DNA of the CDR3 is TGTGCCAGCTCACCTGAGACAGTTTTAGGAAACACCATATATTTT. This gives the protein CASSPETVLGNTIYF. V is TRBV18 and J is TRBJ1-3; maybe TRBD1 (5 bases). This CDR3 comprises 15 residues. The germline V and J ends were trimmed by 3 bases and 4 bases, with 13 bases remaining between them. Germline-derived CDR1 and CDR2 are KGHSH and LQKENI.

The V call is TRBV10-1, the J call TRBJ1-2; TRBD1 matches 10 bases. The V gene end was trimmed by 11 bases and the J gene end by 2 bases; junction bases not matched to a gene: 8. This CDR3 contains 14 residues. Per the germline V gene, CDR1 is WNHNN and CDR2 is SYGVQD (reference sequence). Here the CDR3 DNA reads TGCGCCGTCTTCCGGGACAGGGGAAACTATGGCTACACCTTC. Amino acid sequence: CAVFRDRGNYGYTF.

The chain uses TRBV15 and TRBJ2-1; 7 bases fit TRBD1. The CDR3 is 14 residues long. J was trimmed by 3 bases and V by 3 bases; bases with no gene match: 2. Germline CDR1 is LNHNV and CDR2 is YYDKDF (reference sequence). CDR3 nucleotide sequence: TGTGCCACCAGCAGGGGGACAGACTACAATGAGCAGTTCTTC. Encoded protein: CATSRGTDYNEQFF.

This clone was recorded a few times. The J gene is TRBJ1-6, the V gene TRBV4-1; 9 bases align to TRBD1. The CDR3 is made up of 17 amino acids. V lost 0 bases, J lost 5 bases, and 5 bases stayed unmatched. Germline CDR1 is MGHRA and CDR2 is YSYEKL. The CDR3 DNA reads TGCGCCAGCAGCCAAGAACCGGGACAGGGTAATAATTCACCCCTCCACTTT. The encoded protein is CASSQEPGQGNNSPLHF.

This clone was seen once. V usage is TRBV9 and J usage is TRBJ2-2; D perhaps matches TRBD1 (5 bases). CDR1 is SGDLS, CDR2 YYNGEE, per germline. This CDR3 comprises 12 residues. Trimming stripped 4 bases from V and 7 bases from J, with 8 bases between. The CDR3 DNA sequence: TGTGCCAGCAGCCTTACAGGCGGGGAGCTGTTTTTT. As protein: CASSLTGGELFF.

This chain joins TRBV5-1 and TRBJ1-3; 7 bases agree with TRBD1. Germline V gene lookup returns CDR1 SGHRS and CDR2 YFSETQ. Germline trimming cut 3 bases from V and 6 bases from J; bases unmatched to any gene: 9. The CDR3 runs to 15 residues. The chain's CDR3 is CASSSTGTEANTIYF. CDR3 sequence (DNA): TGCGCCAGCAGCTCCACCGGGACAGAAGCAAACACCATATATTTT.

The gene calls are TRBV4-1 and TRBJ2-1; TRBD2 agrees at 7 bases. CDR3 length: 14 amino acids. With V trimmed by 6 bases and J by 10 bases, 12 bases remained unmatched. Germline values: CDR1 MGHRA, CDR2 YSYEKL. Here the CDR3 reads CASSRGASGVEQFF. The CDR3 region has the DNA TGCGCCAGCAGTCGTGGGGCTAGCGGAGTCGAGCAGTTCTTC.